The TCR beta chain described here comes from a study of cytomegalovirus exposure and HLA in healthy donors (dated by TCRdb to the late 2010s). With regard to the full study: An earlier analysis of approximately 640 of the donors reported approximately 300 Gb of sequence data and 120 million or so unique TCR beta sequences from about 200 million T cells. In a later genetic analysis, genome-wide SNP genotypes for about three fifths of the roughly 670 donors were used, and that subset was treated as a discovery cohort. An early release covering more than 500 HLA-typed donors comprised around 300 gigabases of sequencing data and tens of millions of unique TCR sequences. The T cell repertoires of 550 to 850 subjects were profiled by immunosequencing and related to cytomegalovirus serostatus. All discovery cohort repertoires had been generated on a single sequencing platform. Typing coverage differed by locus: A, B, C, DRB1 and DQB1 were typed in about 620-630 donors, DQA1 in 522, DPA1 in roughly 590, and DPB1 in 450 to 490. Rather than using new phenotypic data, the later analysis identified candidate immune exposures from TCR beta sequences and from how often those sequences occurred across donors. To decide whether each TCR beta V gene segment behaved as functional or pseudogenic, an earlier analysis of some 580 of the donors relied on high-throughput TCR beta sequencing. The study combined high-throughput TCR immunosequencing, statistical association of individual TCRs with disease status, and machine learning to predict cytomegalovirus infection status. In a later analysis, previously published TCR beta repertoires from 550 to 700 donors were re-analyzed and high-resolution HLA genotyping was added so that TCR occurrence patterns could be studied. The study aimed to test whether signatures of past pathogen exposure could be identified by cataloging public T cell receptors. Donor age, sex, ethnicity and CMV serostatus were compiled alongside the repertoire data. The genetic ancestry cluster associated with self-reported Caucasian donors included approximately 85% of the roughly 380 genotyped donors. A separate validation cohort of roughly 130 different subjects was used in addition to the roughly 640-subject first cohort. On average, around 240,000 unique TCR beta nucleotide sequences were sequenced per donor among about 400 genotyped donors of the cohort, with 15% to 20% of those sequences being non-productive. Five DR-DQ haplotypes were treated as single units for association and clustering because of strong linkage in the cohort. Both class I and class II loci were covered by HLA typing, at four-digit resolution.

The cohort was made up of about 610 healthy bone marrow donors. All cohort members were sampled while nominally healthy, although unrecorded immune exposures were likely present. The donor was CMV seronegative and belonged to the group of over 300 seronegative cohort members. Every donor gave a peripheral blood sample, and the peripheral blood mononuclear cells from that sample were used for TCR beta sequencing. Genomic DNA was extracted from the blood cell samples with the Qiagen DNeasy Blood Extraction Kit. The method was the immunoSEQ multiplex PCR assay. The multiplex PCR relied on a mix of 60 forward primers for TCR Vbeta segments and 13 reverse primers for TCR Jbeta segments. The CDR3 region of rearranged TCR beta genes was amplified from genomic DNA with a multiplex PCR assay. On the Illumina HiSeq System, the amplified TCR beta libraries were sequenced as 87-base-pair reads. The paper's processing steps were these. In a later analysis, tens of millions of unique TCR beta chains were counted across the roughly 670 repertoires, and around 10 million of these chains were shared by at least two donors. A nearest-neighbor algorithm error-corrected the raw reads and collapsed the reads into unique sequences, merging closely related sequences to remove PCR and sequencing errors. Alignment of CDR3 sequences to IMGT reference sequences was used to assign V, D and J gene segments. Each retained sequence needed at least a six-nucleotide match to both a V gene segment and a J gene segment. Rearrangements were called productive when the CDR3 lacked stop codons and stayed in frame with V and J; all others were non-productive. CDR3 was defined by IMGT convention, running from the second conserved V-encoded cysteine to the conserved J-encoded phenylalanine. The earlier analysis of 587 of the donors excluded sequences that lacked an unambiguous match to a single V gene segment. In an earlier analysis of around 590 of the donors, a V segment was called functional when productive rearrangements were above 56.7%, and segregating when the standard deviation between donors exceeded 5%. To diagnose cytomegalovirus status from the catalog of TCR beta chain sequences, a statistical classification framework was built. A later analysis assigned V and J genes by comparing TCR nucleotide sequences with IMGT/GENE-DB human TR gene sequences. In a later analysis, CDR3 sequences and most-parsimonious VDJ recombination scenarios were assigned using the TCRdist pipeline. In a later analysis, every TCR beta chain was defined by the combination of its CDR3 amino acid sequence and its V-gene family, and reads without a unique V-gene family were dropped. As a way to deal with suspected cross-contamination and a sequencing artifact, a later analysis dropped approximately 590 nucleotide sequences that were highly shared and had low generation probability. In a later analysis, a clonal expansion index was calculated for each public chain from normalized within-repertoire ranks of inferred template counts. Generation probabilities in a later analysis came from a VDJ recombination model fitted to out-of-frame rearrangements, and those results were checked against IGoR. A later analysis scored TCR-TCR, TCR-HLA and TCR-CMV co-occurrence with hypergeometric tests, applying a repertoire-size bias correction to TCR pairs. To estimate false discovery rates, a later analysis permuted the HLA or CMV assignments 20 times. In a later analysis, co-occurring TCRs were grouped with DBSCAN, and TCRdist sequence similarity was added when clustering was performed within HLA-allele-positive subsets. Co-occurrence clustering excluded repertoires with fewer than 30,000 or more than 120,000 public chains, plus five with anomalous nucleotide sharing. TCRdb provides this immuneACCESS table in a form limited to in-frame rearrangements. Some clones are lacking; in checked studies, under half of them reflect an unresolved V gene, and why the rest are absent is not known. V and J calls and clone size come straight from that table; D and trimming were deduced from the DNA. Present in this sample are more than 90,000 clones, around 81% of which were seen just once. The ten largest account for about 0.5% of the sample.

Overall study outcomes, separate from this receptor: A further reported finding was that TCR beta sequences accurately predicted the HLA-A and HLA-B alleles for most subjects in the first cohort. Linkage disequilibrium might explain the correlated functional status among segregating V segments, but an unknown experimental factor could not be excluded. Roughly uniform sequencing depth across donors was assumed in presence/absence analyses, although this assumption may not hold. A few of the identified cytomegalovirus-associated TCR beta chains were confirmed in vitro to be specific for cytomegalovirus antigens. In a later analysis, around 15,000 TCR beta sequences were associated with specific HLA alleles at a false discovery rate of 0.05. HLA typing was unavailable for some donors at each locus, so association tests used only the typed subset. In a later analysis, HLA-associated TCR beta chains were found to be more clonally expanded and to have lower generation probabilities than equally common non-associated chains. In a later genetic analysis, fewer N-insertions in productive TCRs were reported among donors in an Asian-associated ancestry cluster than the roughly 700-donor mean. A cluster of highly shared sequence variants was judged likely to be a technical artifact of the sequencing pipeline. A later analysis found that TCR association rates varied across HLA loci, with DRB1 alleles showing the most associated TCRs and HLA-C alleles the fewest. It was suggested by the authors that the approach could potentially be generalized to other disease states and immunological phenotypes. In a later analysis, several top co-occurrence clusters were reported to appear linked to parvovirus B19, influenza, CMV and Epstein-Barr virus. The 87-base-pair reads could not distinguish some IMGT-functional V segments, including TRBV6-2 and TRBV6-3, so those segments were excluded. Cytomegalovirus status was reported to be diagnosed by the classifier with high specificity and sensitivity in both the original and validation cohorts. In this cohort, only TCR beta chains were sequenced, and detectable features were limited by the absence of alpha or paired-chain data. In a later analysis, most CMV-associated TCR beta chains were found to appear HLA-restricted, with HLA associations seemingly driven largely by CMV exposure. The study listed 150 to 200 TCR beta chains as associated with cytomegalovirus. Strong co-occurrence of HLA alleles, especially DR and DQ, made assigning TCR associations to individual alleles difficult. The only immune exposure information available for the cohort was CMV serostatus. The earlier analysis of almost 600 of the donors excluded 15 to 20 rarely observed V segments, including chromosome 9 orphons, because counts were too low. A later genetic analysis associated a missense DCLRE1C variant with V-gene and J-gene trimming of TCR beta chains, and an independent cohort replicated the association. In an earlier analysis of some 640 of the donors, most TCR beta V segments were observed in productive rearrangements about 87% or about 30% of the time, broadly matching IMGT annotations. Most TCR sequences were observed very rarely across donors, whereas some public TCRs were present in many individuals.

Reading the germline V gene (reference sequence) gives CDR1 LNHDA and CDR2 SQIVND. The trim is 2 bases for V and 0 bases for J, with a gap of 13 bases between the germline ends. The CDR3 has 17 amino acids, counting the end cysteine and phenylalanine. Just CDR3 DNA is preserved here, 51 bases in frame from base 1. To note about this clone: The antigen this receptor binds is unknown. No clone much larger than this one lies a single base away; base qualities are absent.

This receptor was taken from a man under 40 in good health and CMV-seronegative. Sample: PBMCs. This sequence uses TRBV19 and TRBJ1-4, with TRBD1 perhaps the D gene, on 5 matching bases. Read as DNA, the sequence is TGTGCCAGTAGTATACCCGAAACACAGGCAACTAATGAAAAACTGTTTTTT. The resulting protein is CASSIPETQATNEKLFF.